This T cell receptor beta chain derives from a study of cytomegalovirus exposure and HLA in healthy donors. Findings and caveats of the study: Later genetic work tied a missense DCLRE1C variant to beta-chain V and J trimming.

13 Jbeta primers and 60 Vbeta primers were used for the PCR. Here immunoSEQ multiplex PCR was the method, and the copy in TCRdb shows in-frame clones only, minus some. The clone table shows around 140,000 clones, with the ten largest holding about 0.96%. Trimming at V came to 6 bases and at J to 4 bases, leaving 8 bases not matched to a gene. This CDR3 is built from 14 residues. Germline values: CDR1 ENHRY, CDR2 SYGVKD. Concerning this clone itself: Its antigen remains unidentified.

Sample: PBMCs. The V call is TRBV10-3, the J call TRBJ1-2, with 7 bases lining up with TRBD1. This TCR was recovered from a male donor in good health and CMV-seronegative. CDR3 in DNA: TGTGCCATCAGCACTAGGGGGCAGGGCTATGGCTACACCTTC. Protein sequence: CAISTRGQGYGYTF.